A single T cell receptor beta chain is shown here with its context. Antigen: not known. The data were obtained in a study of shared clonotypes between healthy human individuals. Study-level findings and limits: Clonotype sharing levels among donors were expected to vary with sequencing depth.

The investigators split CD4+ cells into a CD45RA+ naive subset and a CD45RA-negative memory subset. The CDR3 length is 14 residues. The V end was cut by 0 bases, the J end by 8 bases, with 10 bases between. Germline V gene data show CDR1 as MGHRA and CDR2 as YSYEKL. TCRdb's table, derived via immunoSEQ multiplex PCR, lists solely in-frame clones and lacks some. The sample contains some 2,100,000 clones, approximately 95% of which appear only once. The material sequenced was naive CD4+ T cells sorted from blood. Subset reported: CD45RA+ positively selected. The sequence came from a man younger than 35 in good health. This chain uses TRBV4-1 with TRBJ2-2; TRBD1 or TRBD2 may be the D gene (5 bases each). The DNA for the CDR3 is TGCGCCAGCAGCCAAGATGGGACGTGGGGGGAGCTGTTTTTT. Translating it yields CASSQDGTWGELFF.